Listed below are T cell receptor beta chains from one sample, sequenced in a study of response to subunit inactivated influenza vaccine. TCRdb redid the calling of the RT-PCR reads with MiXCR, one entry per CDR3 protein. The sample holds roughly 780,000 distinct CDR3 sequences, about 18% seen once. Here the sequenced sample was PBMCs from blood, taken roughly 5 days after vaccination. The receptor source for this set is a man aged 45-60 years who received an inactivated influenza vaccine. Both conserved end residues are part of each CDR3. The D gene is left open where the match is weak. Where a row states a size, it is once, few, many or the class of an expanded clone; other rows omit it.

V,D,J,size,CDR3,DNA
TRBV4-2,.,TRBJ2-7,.,CASSQEKVQLYEQYF,TGTGCCAGCAGCCAAGAAAAGGTACAGCTTTACGAGCAGTACTTC
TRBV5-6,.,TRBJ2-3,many,CASSLKGTDTQYF,TGTGCCAGCAGCTTGAAAGGAACAGATACGCAGTATTTT
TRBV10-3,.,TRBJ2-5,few,CAIRKEVGETQYF,TGTGCCATCAGAAAGGAAGTGGGAGAGACCCAGTACTTC
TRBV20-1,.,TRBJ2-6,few,CSARAAAVSGANVLTF,TGCAGTGCTAGAGCAGCGGCCGTCTCTGGGGCCAACGTCCTGACTTTC
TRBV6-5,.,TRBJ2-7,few,CASSYPLRGEVSYEQYF,TGTGCCAGCAGTTACCCCCTAAGAGGGGAGGTCTCCTACGAGCAGTACTTC
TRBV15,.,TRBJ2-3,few,CATSRPLGVGTDTQYF,TGTGCCACCAGCAGGCCCCTTGGGGTCGGTACGGATACGCAGTATTTT
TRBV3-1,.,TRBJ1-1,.,CASSQGEGPEAFF,TGTGCCAGCAGCCAAGGAGAGGGTCCCGAAGCTTTCTTT
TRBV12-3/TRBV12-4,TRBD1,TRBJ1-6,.,CASSLAGPGGSSPLHF,TGTGCCAGCAGTTTAGCGGGCCCAGGGGGGAGTTCACCCCTCCACTTT
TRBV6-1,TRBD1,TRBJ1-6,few,CASSGPTGGNSPLHF,TGTGCCAGCAGTGGCCCGACAGGGGGCAATTCACCCCTCCACTTT
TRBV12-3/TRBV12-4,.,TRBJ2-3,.,CASLTQPDTQYF,TGTGCCAGCCTGACCCAGCCAGATACGCAGTATTTT
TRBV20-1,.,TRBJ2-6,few,CSARWQGYGANVLTF,TGCAGTGCTAGGTGGCAGGGTTACGGGGCCAACGTCCTGACTTTC
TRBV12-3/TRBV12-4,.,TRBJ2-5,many,CASSHTQTGEETQYF,TGTGCCAGCAGCCATACGCAGACAGGTGAAGAGACCCAGTACTTC
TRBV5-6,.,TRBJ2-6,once,CASSPQGGVGANVLTF,TGTGCCAGCAGCCCGCAAGGGGGGGTCGGGGCCAACGTCCTGACTTTC
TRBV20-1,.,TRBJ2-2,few,CSVSSGTGELFF,TGCAGTGTCTCGTCTGGGACCGGGGAGCTGTTTTTT
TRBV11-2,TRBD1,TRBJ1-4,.,CASSIRGPNEKLFF,TGTGCCAGCAGCATCAGGGGGCCTAATGAAAAACTGTTTTTT
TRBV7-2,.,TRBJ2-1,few,CASSLAWGADNEQFF,TGTGCCAGCAGCTTAGCGTGGGGGGCGGACAATGAGCAGTTCTTC
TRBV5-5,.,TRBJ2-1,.,CASSGRDGGRNNEQFF,TGTGCCAGCAGCGGTAGAGACGGGGGGCGGAATAATGAGCAGTTCTTC
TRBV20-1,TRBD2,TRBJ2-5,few,CSAIVPGGPLETQYF,TGCAGTGCGATCGTCCCGGGAGGGCCATTAGAGACCCAGTACTTC
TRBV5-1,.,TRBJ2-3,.,CASSLAQQGSDTQYF,TGCGCCAGCAGCTTGGCGCAACAGGGCTCAGATACGCAGTATTTT
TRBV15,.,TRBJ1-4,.,CATSAREDRNEKLFF,TGTGCCACCAGCGCAAGGGAGGACAGAAATGAAAAACTGTTTTTT
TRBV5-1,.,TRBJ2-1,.,CASSLVAAALYNEQFF,TGCGCCAGCAGCTTGGTAGCGGCGGCCCTCTACAATGAGCAGTTCTTC
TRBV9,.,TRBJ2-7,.,CASSTGTHGEQYF,TGTGCCAGCAGCACCGGGACACATGGGGAGCAGTACTTC
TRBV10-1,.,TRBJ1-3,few,CASSPNSGNTIYF,TGCGCCAGCAGCCCCAACTCTGGAAACACCATATATTTT
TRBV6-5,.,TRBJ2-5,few,CASSYSGGEETQYF,TGTGCCAGCAGTTACTCAGGGGGAGAAGAGACCCAGTACTTC
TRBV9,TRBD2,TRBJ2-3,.,CASSVEVGLASTDTQYF,TGTGCCAGCAGCGTAGAGGTCGGACTAGCCAGCACAGATACGCAGTATTTT
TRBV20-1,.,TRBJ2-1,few,CSATSPGIDNEQFF,TGCAGTGCAACATCCCCCGGGATTGACAATGAGCAGTTCTTC
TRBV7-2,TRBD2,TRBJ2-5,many,CASSLIAGGHQETQYF,TGTGCCAGCAGCTTAATAGCGGGAGGCCACCAAGAGACCCAGTACTTC
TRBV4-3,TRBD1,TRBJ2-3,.,CACSHGQGRRDTQYF,TGCGCCTGCAGCCACGGACAGGGGAGACGAGATACGCAGTATTTT
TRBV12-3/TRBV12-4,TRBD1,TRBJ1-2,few,CASGNRGDRSGYTF,TGTGCCAGCGGCAACAGGGGGGATAGGAGCGGCTACACCTTC
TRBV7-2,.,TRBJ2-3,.,CASSFGPVGIGTDTQYF,TGTGCCAGCAGCTTTGGTCCCGTTGGAATCGGCACAGATACGCAGTATTTT
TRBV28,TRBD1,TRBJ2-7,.,CASSLFGTGKYEQYF,TGTGCCAGCAGTTTGTTCGGGACAGGGAAGTACGAGCAGTACTTC
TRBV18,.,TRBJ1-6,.,CASSPNPGVWNSPLHF,TGTGCCAGCTCACCGAACCCAGGGGTGTGGAATTCACCCCTCCACTTT
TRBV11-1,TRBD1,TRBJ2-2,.,CASSLAGTGGPELTGELFF,TGTGCCAGCAGCTTAGCCGGGACAGGGGGCCCCGAACTCACCGGGGAGCTGTTTTTT
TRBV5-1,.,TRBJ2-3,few,CASSRYRSPTDTQYF,TGCGCCAGCAGCAGATACCGATCTCCCACAGATACGCAGTATTTT
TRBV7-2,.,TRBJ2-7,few,CASSPGSAATYEQYF,TGTGCCAGCAGCCCCGGTTCGGCAGCAACCTACGAGCAGTACTTC
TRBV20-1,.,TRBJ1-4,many,CSAGPHREEFSFF,TGCAGTGCCGGGCCCCACAGGGAGGAGTTTTCGTTTTTT
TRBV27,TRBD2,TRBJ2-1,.,CASSLLGTSGLGTKQFF,TGTGCCAGCAGTTTACTAGGGACTAGCGGGTTGGGTACGAAGCAGTTCTTC
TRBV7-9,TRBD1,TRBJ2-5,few,CASSPTPTGGETQYF,TGTGCCAGCAGCCCCACCCCGACAGGGGGGGAGACCCAGTACTTC
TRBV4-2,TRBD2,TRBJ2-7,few,CASSQRGGGSYEQYF,TGTGCCAGCAGCCAAAGAGGCGGGGGCTCCTACGAGCAGTACTTC
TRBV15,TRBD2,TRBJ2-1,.,CATSRVPGGGNEQFF,TGTGCCACCAGCAGAGTTCCGGGAGGGGGTAATGAGCAGTTCTTC
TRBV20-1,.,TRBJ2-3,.,CSARSTMADTQYF,TGCAGTGCTAGATCCACGATGGCAGATACGCAGTATTTT
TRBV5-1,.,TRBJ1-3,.,CASSPYDNSGNTIYF,TGCGCCAGCAGTCCCTATGACAACTCTGGAAACACCATATATTTT
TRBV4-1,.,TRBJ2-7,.,CASSQAGTAADYEQYF,TGCGCCAGCAGCCAAGCTGGGACCGCAGCTGACTACGAGCAGTACTTC
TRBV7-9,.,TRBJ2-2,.,CASSPVGRRNTGELFF,TGTGCCAGCAGCCCGGTTGGGAGGCGAAACACCGGGGAGCTGTTTTTT